The present T cell receptor (beta chain) was sequenced within a study of memory CD4+ T cells and cytomegalovirus serostatus. Overall study findings and caveats: The CMV-associated TCR signature appears largely within the CD4+ memory repertoire.

The V gene lost 1 base and the J gene lost 4 bases, with 6 bases spanning the gap. The germline V gene has CDR1 SGHRS and CDR2 YFSETQ. The CDR3 sequence is 13 residues long. About this clone: As yet, its antigen is unknown.

Single viable CD3+CD4+CD8-CD45RO+ cells were sorted as the memory CD4+ T cells. CMV serostatus came from serum IgG against pp150, pp28, p38, p52. The protocol was immunoSEQ multiplex PCR, while the TCRdb copy is restricted to in-frame clones and leaves out a portion. The profile covers 40,000 to 60,000 clones, with roughly 78% appearing a single time and about 0.8% taken by the ten largest. This chain uses TRBV5-1 with TRBJ1-5; D is unclear. The sequence was collected from an adult in good health and CMV-seronegative. Material: memory CD4+ T cells from blood. CDR3 in amino acids: CASSLLSNQPQHF. The CDR3 DNA follows: TGCGCCAGCAGCTTGCTGAGTAATCAGCCCCAGCATTTT.